The TCR beta chain under discussion was sequenced for a study of regulatory T cells in long-lasting Graves disease. Relying on iRepertoire HTBI primers and Arm-PCR of CDR3 regions, the team built TCR beta libraries. From the multiplex PCR reads, TCRdb called clonotypes with MiXCR, one entry per CDR3 protein. The data show 400,000 to 500,000 distinct CDR3 sequences, with 14% seen just once and approximately 15% held by the top ten. Time point given: newly diagnosed GD, antithyroid drugs for less than 3 months. There was RNA extracted from PBMCs, and the TCR library was made from it. These same records also appear under a second study, on T cells in Graves' hyperthyroidism and ophthalmopathy. From that paper: Diagnoses rested on clinical symptoms, serum thyroxine and TRAb, thyroid ultrasound and orbital computed tomography. In the analysis, a 13 V-J model separated ophthalmopathy from stable hyperthyroidism. The model identified upcoming ophthalmopathy a median approximately 6.4 months ahead of onset.

This specimen consisted of peripheral blood mononuclear cells (PBMCs), obtained at new diagnosis, from a patient treated with antithyroid drugs. The source of this sequence is a woman between 45 and 65 years old with Graves disease.

In nucleotides, the CDR3 is TGCAGTGCTAGGGACCAAGCGAACACCGGGGAGCTGTTTTTT. Protein sequence: CSARDQANTGELFF. J is TRBJ2-2 and V is TRBV20-1; D gene ambiguous. CDR1 DFQATT and CDR2 SNEGSKA come from the germline V gene (reference sequence). V was clipped by 3 bases and J by 0 bases, with 8 bases between them. This CDR3 spans 14 amino acids.